One T cell receptor beta chain is described in this entry. The sample is drawn from a study of blood T cell repertoires in COVID-19. Source study methods: Estimated nucleated cell counts came from reference gene primer amplification. Clones were read by immunoSEQ multiplex PCR, and TCRdb kept only the in-frame ones, dropping some. That table furnishes V, J and clone size, whereas the DNA furnished D and trimming. The table records 260,000 or so clones, 88% of them present only once. J was trimmed by 3 bases and V by 3 bases; bases with no gene match: 8. The CDR3 is made up of 14 amino acids. The germline CDR1 and CDR2 sequences are GTSNPN and SVGIG (reference sequence).

The receptor was derived from a human donor in a cohort sampled during active COVID-19. The V gene is TRBV30, the J gene TRBJ2-7; 7 bases line up with TRBD1. The sequenced sample was peripheral blood. This chain's CDR3 is CAWRTRGGLYEQYF. CDR3 bases: TGTGCCTGGAGGACTCGAGGGGGCCTCTACGAGCAGTACTTC.